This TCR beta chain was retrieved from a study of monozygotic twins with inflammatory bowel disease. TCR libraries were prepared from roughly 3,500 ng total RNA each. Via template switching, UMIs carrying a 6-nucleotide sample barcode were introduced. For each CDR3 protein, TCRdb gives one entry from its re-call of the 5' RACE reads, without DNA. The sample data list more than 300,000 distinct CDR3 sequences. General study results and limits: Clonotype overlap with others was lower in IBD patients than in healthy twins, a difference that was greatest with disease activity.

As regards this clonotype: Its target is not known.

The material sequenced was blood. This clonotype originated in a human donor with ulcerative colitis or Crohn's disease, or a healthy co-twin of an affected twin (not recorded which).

CDR3 amino acids: CASSSGGYLNQETQYF. This chain links TRBV5-1 with TRBJ2-5; TCRdb selects TRBD2, and the lack of DNA leaves this call unchecked. This CDR3 is built from 16 residues. The germline CDR1 and CDR2 sequences are SGHRS and YFSETQ. The full variable domain, in which reference TRBV5-1 and TRBJ2-5 provide the parts outside the CDR3, is KAGVTQTPRYLIKTRGQQVTLSCSPISGHRSVSWYQQTPGQGLQFLFEYFSETQRNKGNFPGRFSGRQFSNSRSEMNVSTLELGDSALYLCASSSGGYLNQETQYFGPGTRLLVL.